The clone carrying this T cell receptor beta chain appeared a few times. The data originate from a study of human T cells and chemical hapten exposure. Described time point: patch test 2, 6 weeks after DPC sensitization. The treatment was: therapeutic diphenylcyclopropenone sensitization with weekly scalp DPC. CDR1 DFQATT and CDR2 SNEGSKA come from the germline V gene (reference sequence). This CDR3 has 11 residues. V was pared by 7 bases and J by 7 bases, with 3 bases of the junction left unmatched. MiXCR, run by TCRdb on the RACE reads, gives a single entry per CDR3 protein. The table shows hundreds of thousands of distinct CDR3 sequences, with around 6% occurring only once.

V gene TRBV20-1 combines with J gene TRBJ2-1; TRBD2 aligns across 8 bases. The TCR originated in a woman aged 18-30 years with alopecia areata. Some clones in this sample may be carry-over from other donors' samples. This sample comprised whole blood, obtained in connection with sensitization to the hapten diphenylcyclopropenone (DPC). CDR3 in amino acids: CSGVAGNEQFF. In DNA form, the CDR3 reads TGCAGTGGAGTAGCGGGGAATGAGCAGTTCTTC.